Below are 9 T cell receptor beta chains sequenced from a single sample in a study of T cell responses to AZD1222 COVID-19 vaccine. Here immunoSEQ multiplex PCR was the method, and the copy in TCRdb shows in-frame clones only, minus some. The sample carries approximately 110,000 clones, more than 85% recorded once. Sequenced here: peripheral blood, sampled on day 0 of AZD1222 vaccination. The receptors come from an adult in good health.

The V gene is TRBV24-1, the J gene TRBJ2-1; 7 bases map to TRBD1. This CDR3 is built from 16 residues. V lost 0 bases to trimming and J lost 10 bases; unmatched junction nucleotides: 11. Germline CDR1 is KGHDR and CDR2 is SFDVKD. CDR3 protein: CATSDLGTDRISEQFF. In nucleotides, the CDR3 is TGTGCCACCAGTGATTTGGGGACAGATAGAATTAGCGAGCAGTTCTTC.

Written as DNA, the CDR3 is TGTGCCATCAGTGGTAATAGCGGGGGCGCAGATACGCAGTATTTT. As protein: CAISGNSGGADTQYF. This sequence joins TRBV10-3 and TRBJ2-3; 9 bases match TRBD2. There are 15 residues in the CDR3. V gave up 4 bases and J gave up 4 bases; unmatched junction bases: 6. CDR1 ENHRY and CDR2 SYGVKD come from the germline V gene.

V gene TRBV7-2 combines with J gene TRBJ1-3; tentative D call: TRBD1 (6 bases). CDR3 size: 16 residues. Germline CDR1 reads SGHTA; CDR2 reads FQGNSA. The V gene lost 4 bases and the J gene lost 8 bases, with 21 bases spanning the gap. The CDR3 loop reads CASSSIADRPRDTIYF. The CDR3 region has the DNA TGTGCCAGCAGCTCCATAGCAGACAGGCCCAGAGACACCATATATTTT. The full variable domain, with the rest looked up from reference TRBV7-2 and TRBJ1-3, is GAGVSQSPSNKVTEKGKDVELRCDPISGHTALYWYRQSLGQGLEFLIYFQGNSAPDKSGLPSDRFSAERTGGSVSTLTIQRTQQEDSAVYLCASSSIADRPRDTIYFGEGSWLTVV.

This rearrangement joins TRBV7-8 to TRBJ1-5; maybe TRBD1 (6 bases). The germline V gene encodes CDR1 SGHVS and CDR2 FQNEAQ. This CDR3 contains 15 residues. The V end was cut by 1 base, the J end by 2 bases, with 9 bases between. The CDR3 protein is CASSLVSGGNQPQHF. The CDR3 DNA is TGTGCCAGCAGCTTAGTGTCAGGGGGCAATCAGCCCCAGCATTTT.

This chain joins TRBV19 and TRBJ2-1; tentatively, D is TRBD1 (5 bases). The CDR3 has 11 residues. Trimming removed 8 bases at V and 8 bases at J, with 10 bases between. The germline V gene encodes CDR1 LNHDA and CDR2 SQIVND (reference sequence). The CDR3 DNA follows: TGTGCCAGTGCCCTAGGGGATGAGCAGTTCTTC. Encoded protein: CASALGDEQFF.

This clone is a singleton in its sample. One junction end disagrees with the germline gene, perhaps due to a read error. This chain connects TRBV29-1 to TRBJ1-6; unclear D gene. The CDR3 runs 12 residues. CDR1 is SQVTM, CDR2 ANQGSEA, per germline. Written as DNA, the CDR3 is TGCAGCGTCGAAGGATGGGGTTCACCCCTCCACTTT. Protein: CSVEGWGSPLHF.

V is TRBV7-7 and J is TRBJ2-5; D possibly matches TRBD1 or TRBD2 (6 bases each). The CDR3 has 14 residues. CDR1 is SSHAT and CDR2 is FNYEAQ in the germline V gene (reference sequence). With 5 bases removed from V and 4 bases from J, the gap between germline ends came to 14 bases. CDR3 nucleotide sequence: TGTGCCAGCAGCCAGGGATCGGGGGCAGAGACCCAGTACTTC. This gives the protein CASSQGSGAETQYF.

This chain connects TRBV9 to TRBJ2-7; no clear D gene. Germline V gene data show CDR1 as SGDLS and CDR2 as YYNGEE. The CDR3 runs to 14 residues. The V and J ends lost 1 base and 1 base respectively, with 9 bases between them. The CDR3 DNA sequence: TGTGCCAGCAGCGTATTCGCGGATTCCTACGAGCAGTACTTC. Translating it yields CASSVFADSYEQYF.

This chain's CDR3 is CASSDGAAGTEAFF. The DNA of the CDR3 is TGTGCCAGCAGCGATGGAGCGGCCGGCACTGAAGCTTTCTTT. This chain connects TRBV7-9 to TRBJ1-1; D is unresolved. The V end lost 5 bases, the J end lost 4 bases, and 14 bases lay between the germline ends. The CDR3 length is 14 residues. The germline CDR1 and CDR2 sequences are SEHNR and FQNEAQ (reference sequence).